This TCR beta chain was profiled in a study of shared clonotypes between healthy human individuals. Study information: Every donor yielded three CD4 naive, three CD4 memory, two CD8 naive and one CD8 memory plate.

Turning to this clone: Its target is not known.

General study results and limits: Generally, naive subsets (rather than memory subsets) showed larger estimated richness. Clonotype sharing across a few donors was observed for roughly 5% of naive CD4 clonotypes.

The test was conducted at deep level. Method: immunoSEQ multiplex PCR; TCRdb's copy keeps in-frame clones and lacks some. The data hold under 2.5 million clones, with 85% to 95% observed a single time. The receptor's source is a man aged 18 to 30 in good health. Some clones in this sample may be carry-over from other donors' samples. Sequenced material: naive CD4+ T cells from PBMCs. Subset denoted: CD45RA+ positively selected.

The CDR3 nucleotides read TGTGCCAGCACTCAGGGGATTCTACTTTCCTACGAGCAGTACTTC. Its protein product is CASTQGILLSYEQYF. The chain is built from TRBV28 and TRBJ2-7; D possibly corresponds to TRBD1 (6 bases). The germline V gene encodes CDR1 MDHEN and CDR2 SYDVKM. The CDR3 is 15 residues long. V shed 7 bases and J shed 1 base, with 17 bases lying between them.